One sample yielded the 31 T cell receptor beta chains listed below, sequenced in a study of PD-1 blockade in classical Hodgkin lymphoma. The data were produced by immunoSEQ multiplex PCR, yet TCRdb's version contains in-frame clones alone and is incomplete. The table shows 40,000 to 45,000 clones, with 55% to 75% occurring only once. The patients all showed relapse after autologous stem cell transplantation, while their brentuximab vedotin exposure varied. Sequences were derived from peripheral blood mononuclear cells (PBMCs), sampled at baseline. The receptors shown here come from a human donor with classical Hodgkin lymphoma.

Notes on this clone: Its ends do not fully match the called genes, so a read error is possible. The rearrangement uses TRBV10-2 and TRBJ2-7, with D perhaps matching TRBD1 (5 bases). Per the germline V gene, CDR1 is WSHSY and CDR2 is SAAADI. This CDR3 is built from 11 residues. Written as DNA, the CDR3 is TGTGCCAGCAGGGCTGGTTACGAGCAGTACTTC. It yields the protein CASRAGYEQYF.

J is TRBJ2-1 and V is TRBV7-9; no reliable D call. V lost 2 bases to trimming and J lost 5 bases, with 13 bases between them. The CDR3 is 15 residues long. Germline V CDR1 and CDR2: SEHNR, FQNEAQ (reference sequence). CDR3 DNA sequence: TGTGCCAGCAGCTTACCCGAGGTTAAGGACAATGAGCAGTTCTTC. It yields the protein CASSLPEVKDNEQFF.

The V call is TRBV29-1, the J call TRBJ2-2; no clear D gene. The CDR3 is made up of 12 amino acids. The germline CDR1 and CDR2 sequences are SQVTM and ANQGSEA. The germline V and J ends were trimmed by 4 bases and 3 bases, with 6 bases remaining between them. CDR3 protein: CSVAWDTGELFF. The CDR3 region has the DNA TGCAGCGTTGCGTGGGACACCGGGGAGCTGTTTTTT.

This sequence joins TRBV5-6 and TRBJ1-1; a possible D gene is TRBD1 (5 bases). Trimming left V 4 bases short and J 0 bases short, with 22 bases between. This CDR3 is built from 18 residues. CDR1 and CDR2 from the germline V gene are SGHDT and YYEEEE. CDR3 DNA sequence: TGTGCCAGCAGCCCGACGAATTTCGTACAGGAAATGAACACTGAAGCTTTCTTT. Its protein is CASSPTNFVQEMNTEAFF.

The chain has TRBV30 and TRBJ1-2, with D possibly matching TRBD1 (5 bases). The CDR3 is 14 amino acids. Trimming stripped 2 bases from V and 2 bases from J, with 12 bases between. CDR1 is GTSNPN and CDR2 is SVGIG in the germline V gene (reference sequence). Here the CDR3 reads CAWSFSGLNYGYTF. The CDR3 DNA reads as TGTGCCTGGAGTTTCTCAGGGTTGAACTATGGCTACACCTTC.

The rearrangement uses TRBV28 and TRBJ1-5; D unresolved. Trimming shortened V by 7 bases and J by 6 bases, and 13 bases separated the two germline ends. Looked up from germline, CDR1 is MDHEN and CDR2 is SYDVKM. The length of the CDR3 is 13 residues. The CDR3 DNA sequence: TGTGCCAGCATATGGGGTACGGGTCAGCCCCAGCATTTT. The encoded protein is CASIWGTGQPQHF.

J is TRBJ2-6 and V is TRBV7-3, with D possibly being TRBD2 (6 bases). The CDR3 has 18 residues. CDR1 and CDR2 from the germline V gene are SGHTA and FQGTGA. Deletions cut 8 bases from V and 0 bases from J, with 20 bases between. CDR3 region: CASGDVGTQSSGANVLTF. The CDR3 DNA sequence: TGTGCCAGCGGCGACGTGGGGACTCAAAGCTCTGGGGCCAACGTCCTGACTTTC.

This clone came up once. CDR3 coding DNA: TGTGCCAGCAGCCGGCGGGAGGGAGATACGCAGTATTTT. It encodes CASSRREGDTQYF. The chain uses TRBV5-4 and TRBJ2-3; 9 bases agree with TRBD2. V was pared by 4 bases and J by 5 bases, with 2 bases of the junction left unmatched. This CDR3 region has 13 residues. Germline values: CDR1 SGHNT, CDR2 YYREEE (reference sequence).

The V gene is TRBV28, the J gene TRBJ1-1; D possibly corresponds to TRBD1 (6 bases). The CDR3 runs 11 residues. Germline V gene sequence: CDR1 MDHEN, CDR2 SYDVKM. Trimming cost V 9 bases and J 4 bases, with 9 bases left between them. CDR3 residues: CASTGRTEAFF. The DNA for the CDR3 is TGTGCCAGTACAGGGCGCACTGAAGCTTTCTTT. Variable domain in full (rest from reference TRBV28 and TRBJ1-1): DVKVTQSSRYLVKRTGEKVFLECVQDMDHENMFWYRQDPGLGLRLIYFSYDVKMKEKGDIPEGYSVSREKKERFSLILESASTNQTSMYLCASTGRTEAFFGQGTRLTVV.

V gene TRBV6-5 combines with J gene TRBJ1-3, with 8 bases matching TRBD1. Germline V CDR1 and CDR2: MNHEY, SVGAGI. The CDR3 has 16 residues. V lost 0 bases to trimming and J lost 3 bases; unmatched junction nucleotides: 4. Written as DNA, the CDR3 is TGTGCCAGCAGTTACTCGGGCAGGGGGCATGGAAACACCATATATTTT. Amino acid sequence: CASSYSGRGHGNTIYF.

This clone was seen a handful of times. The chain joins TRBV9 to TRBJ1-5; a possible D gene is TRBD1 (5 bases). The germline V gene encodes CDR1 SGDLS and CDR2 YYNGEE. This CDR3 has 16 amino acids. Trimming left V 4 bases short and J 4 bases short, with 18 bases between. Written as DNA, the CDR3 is TGTGCCAGCAGCCCGTCGGGACTGCCTGGGAATCAGCCCCAGCATTTT. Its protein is CASSPSGLPGNQPQHF.

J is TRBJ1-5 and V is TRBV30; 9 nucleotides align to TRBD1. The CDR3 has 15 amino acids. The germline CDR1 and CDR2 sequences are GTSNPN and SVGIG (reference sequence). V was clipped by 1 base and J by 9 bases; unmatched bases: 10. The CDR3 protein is CAWSEGQGPGRPQHF. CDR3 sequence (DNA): TGTGCCTGGAGTGAGGGACAGGGTCCGGGGCGGCCCCAGCATTTT.

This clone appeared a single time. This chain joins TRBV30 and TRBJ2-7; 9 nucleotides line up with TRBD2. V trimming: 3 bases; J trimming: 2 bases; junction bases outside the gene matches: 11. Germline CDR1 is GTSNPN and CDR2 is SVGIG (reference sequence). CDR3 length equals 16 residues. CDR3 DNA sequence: TGTGCCTGGAGGGTCTTTAGCGGGGGTCCCCCCTACGAGCAGTACTTC. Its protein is CAWRVFSGGPPYEQYF.

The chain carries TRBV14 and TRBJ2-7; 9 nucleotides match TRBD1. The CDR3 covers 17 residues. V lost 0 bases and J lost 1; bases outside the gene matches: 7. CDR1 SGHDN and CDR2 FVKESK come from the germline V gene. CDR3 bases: TGTGCCAGCAGCCAAGATAGGTGGGGACAGGGTTCCTACGAGCAGTACTTC. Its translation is CASSQDRWGQGSYEQYF.

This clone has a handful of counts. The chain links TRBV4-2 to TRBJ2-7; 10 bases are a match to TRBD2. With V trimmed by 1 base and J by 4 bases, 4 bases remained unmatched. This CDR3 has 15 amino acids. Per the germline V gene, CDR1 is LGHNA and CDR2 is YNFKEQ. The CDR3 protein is CASSQGLAGVYEQYF. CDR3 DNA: TGTGCCAGCAGCCAAGGGCTAGCGGGGGTATACGAGCAGTACTTC.

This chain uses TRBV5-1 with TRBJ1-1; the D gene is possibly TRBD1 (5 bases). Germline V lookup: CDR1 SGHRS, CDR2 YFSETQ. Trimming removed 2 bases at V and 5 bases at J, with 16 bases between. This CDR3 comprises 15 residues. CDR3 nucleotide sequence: TGCGCCAGCAGCTTCGGGTGGGACCAGAGGACTGAAGCTTTCTTT. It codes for CASSFGWDQRTEAFF.

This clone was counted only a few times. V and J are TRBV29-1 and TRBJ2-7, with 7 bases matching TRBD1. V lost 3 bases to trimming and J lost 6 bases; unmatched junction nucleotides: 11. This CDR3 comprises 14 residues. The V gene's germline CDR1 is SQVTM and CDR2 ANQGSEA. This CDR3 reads CSVDQNHRGREQYF. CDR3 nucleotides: TGCAGCGTTGACCAGAACCACAGGGGCCGCGAGCAGTACTTC.

The chain's CDR3 is CASSVAPVGPTDTQYF. The CDR3 DNA is TGTGCCAGCAGCGTAGCTCCAGTGGGGCCTACAGATACGCAGTATTTT. This sequence joins TRBV9 and TRBJ2-3; possible D gene TRBD1, 5 bases. This CDR3 contains 16 residues. Trimming left V 0 bases short and J 3 bases short, with 14 bases between. Germline loops: CDR1 SGDLS, CDR2 YYNGEE.

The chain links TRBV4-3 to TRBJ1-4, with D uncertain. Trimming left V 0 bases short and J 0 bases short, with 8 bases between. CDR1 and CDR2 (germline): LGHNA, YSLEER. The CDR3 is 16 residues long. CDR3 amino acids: CASSQDRQATNEKLFF. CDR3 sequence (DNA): TGCGCCAGCAGCCAAGATCGGCAAGCAACTAATGAAAAACTGTTTTTT.

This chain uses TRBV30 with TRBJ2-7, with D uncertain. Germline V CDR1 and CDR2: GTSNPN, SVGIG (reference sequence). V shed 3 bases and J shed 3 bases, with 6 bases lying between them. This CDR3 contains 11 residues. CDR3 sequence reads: CAWRDRYEQYF. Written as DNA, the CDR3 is TGTGCCTGGAGGGACCGCTACGAGCAGTACTTC.

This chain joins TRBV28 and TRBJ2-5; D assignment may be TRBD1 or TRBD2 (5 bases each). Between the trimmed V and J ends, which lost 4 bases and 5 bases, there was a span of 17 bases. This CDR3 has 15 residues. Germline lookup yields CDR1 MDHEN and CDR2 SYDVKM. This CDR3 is CASSSFVGERETQYF. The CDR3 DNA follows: TGTGCCAGCAGTTCATTCGTGGGGGAGAGGGAGACCCAGTACTTC.

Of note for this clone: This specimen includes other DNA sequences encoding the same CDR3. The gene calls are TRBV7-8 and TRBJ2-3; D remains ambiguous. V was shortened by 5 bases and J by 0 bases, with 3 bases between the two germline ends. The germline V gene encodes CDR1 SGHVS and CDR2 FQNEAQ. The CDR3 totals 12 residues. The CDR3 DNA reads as TGTGCCAGCAGCCTAAGCACAGATACGCAGTATTTT. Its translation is CASSLSTDTQYF.

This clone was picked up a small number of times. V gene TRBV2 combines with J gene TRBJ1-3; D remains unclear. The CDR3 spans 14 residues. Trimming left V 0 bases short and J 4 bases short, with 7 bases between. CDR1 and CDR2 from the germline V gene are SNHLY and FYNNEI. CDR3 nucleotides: TGTGCCAGCAGTGAAGCTTCACCCGGAAACACCATATATTTT. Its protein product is CASSEASPGNTIYF.

The CDR3 DNA reads as TGTGCCAGCATCGGGACAGGCTACGAGCAGTACTTC. Protein: CASIGTGYEQYF. The J gene is TRBJ2-7, the V gene TRBV6-6; 8 nucleotides line up with TRBD1. In germline, CDR1 is MNHNY, CDR2 SVGAGI (reference sequence). V lost 7 bases to trimming and J lost 3 bases; unmatched junction nucleotides: 2. The CDR3 spans 12 residues.

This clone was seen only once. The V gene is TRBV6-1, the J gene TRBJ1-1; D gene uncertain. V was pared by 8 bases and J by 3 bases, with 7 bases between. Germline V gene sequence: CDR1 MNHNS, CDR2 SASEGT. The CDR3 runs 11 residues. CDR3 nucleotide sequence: TGTGCCAGCTTACCCGACACTGAAGCTTTCTTT. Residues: CASLPDTEAFF.

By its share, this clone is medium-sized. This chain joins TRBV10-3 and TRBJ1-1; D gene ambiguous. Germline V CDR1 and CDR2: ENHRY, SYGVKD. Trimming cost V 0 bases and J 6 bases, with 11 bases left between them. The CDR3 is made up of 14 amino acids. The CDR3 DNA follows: TGTGCCATCAGTGAGTCCTCGGGGAGGTCTGAAGCTTTCTTT. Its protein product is CAISESSGRSEAFF.

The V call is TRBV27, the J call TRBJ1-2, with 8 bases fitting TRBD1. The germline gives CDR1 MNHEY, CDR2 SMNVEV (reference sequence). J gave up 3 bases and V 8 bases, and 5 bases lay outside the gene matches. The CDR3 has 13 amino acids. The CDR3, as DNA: TGTGCCAGCTGCTCGGACAGGGACTATGGCTACACCTTC. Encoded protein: CASCSDRDYGYTF.

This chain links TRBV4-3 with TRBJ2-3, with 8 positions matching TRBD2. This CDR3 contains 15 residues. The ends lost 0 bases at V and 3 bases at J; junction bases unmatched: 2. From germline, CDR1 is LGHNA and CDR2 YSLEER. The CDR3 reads CASSQDQRGTDTQYF. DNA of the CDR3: TGCGCCAGCAGCCAAGACCAGCGGGGGACAGATACGCAGTATTTT.

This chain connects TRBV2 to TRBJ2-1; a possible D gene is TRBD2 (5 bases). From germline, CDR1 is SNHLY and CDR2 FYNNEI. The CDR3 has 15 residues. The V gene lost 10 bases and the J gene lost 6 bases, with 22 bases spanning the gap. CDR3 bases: TGTGCCACCCTAGACTATACCGACCTTGTCAATGAGCAGTTCTTC. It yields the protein CATLDYTDLVNEQFF.

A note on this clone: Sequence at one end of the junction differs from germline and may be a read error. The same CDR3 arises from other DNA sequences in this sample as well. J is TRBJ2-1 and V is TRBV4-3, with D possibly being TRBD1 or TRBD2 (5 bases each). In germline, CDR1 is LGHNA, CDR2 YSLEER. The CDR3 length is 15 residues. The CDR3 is CASSQETGLGAEQFF. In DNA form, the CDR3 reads TGCGCCAGCAGTCAAGAAACGGGTCTCGGGGCTGAGCAGTTCTTC.

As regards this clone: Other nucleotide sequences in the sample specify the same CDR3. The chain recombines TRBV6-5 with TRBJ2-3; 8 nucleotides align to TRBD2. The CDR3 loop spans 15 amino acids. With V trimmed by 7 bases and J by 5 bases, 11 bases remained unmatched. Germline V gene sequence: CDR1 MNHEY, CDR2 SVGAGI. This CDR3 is CASTSTSGSGDTQYF. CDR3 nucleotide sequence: TGTGCCAGCACCTCGACCAGCGGGAGTGGAGATACGCAGTATTTT.